The present T cell receptor beta chain was sequenced within a study of beta chain features in type 1 diabetes. Study in general: Age, gender and cell yields were similar between patients and healthy donors.

General study results and limits: Shortening that was moderate but significant affected the TCRB CDR3s of Type 1 diabetes patients in all four CD4+ subsets.

Germline V gene sequence: CDR1 GTSNPN, CDR2 SVGIG (reference sequence). The CDR3 covers 17 residues. Between the trimmed V and J ends, which lost 1 base and 0 bases, there was a span of 13 bases. In its sample, this clone was seen a few times. Its antigen is not identified. Expressed TCRB transcripts were sequenced because the isolated RNA had all been reverse transcribed beforehand. Clones were read by immunoSEQ multiplex PCR, and TCRdb kept only the in-frame ones, dropping some. In the table there are 600,000 to 700,000 clones, under 15% of which are singletons. The source of this sequence is a man aged 18 to 29 with type 1 diabetes. This rearrangement joins TRBV30 to TRBJ2-6; D is undetermined. Sequenced sample: naive CD4+ T cells from blood. This CDR3 reads CAWSARTVYSGANVLTF. The CDR3 region has the DNA TGTGCCTGGAGTGCACGGACGGTTTACTCTGGGGCCAACGTCCTGACTTTC.